This T cell receptor (beta chain) was recorded in a study of human T cells and chemical hapten exposure. General study points: Versus controls, significantly more large CDR3 similarity clusters arose from expanded TCRs.

Trimming cost V 0 bases and J 4 bases, with 9 bases left between them. Per germline, CDR1 LGHNA and CDR2 YSLEER. This CDR3 has 15 amino acids. This clonotype was recorded a few times. Its antigen is not known. Indicated time point: patch test 3, about 24 weeks after DPC sensitization. Treatment here: therapeutic diphenylcyclopropenone sensitization with weekly scalp DPC. Blood draws preceded each patch test application. TCRdb called the RACE reads again in MiXCR, with one record for every CDR3 protein. The table records under 200,000 distinct CDR3 sequences, about a quarter of them present only once. The clonotype was recovered from a woman in her late teens or twenties with alopecia areata. Some clones in this sample may be carry-over from other donors' samples. V usage is TRBV4-3 and J usage is TRBJ1-4; D unresolved. The material sequenced was whole blood, taken in connection with sensitization to the hapten diphenylcyclopropenone (DPC). DNA of the CDR3: TGCGCCAGCAGCCAAGACCGAGGACTTAATGAAAAACTGTTTTTT. Protein product: CASSQDRGLNEKLFF.